The entry below gives a single T cell receptor (beta chain) sequence along with its context. This specimen comes from a study of control samples from healthy donors and cancer patients. Libraries were prepared by immunoSEQ multiplex PCR; TCRdb keeps only in-frame clonotypes and omits some of them. The sample gives about 98,000 clones, about four fifths of which show up once; 1.5% to 2.5% is in the top ten. Trimming stripped 5 bases from V and 0 bases from J, with 12 bases between. CDR3 length: 14 amino acids. Germline CDR1 is SGHRS and CDR2 is YFSETQ. The chain uses TRBV5-1 and TRBJ2-7; D not resolved. Sequencing was performed on blood. The receptor comes from a man aged 60-69 years in good health. The CDR3 region is CASRLRTNSYEQYF. As DNA, the CDR3 is TGCGCCAGCAGGCTTAGGACGAACTCCTACGAGCAGTACTTC.